These T cell receptor beta chains were read from a single sample in a study of blood T cell repertoires in COVID-19. Generated by immunoSEQ multiplex PCR, the TCRdb table keeps only in-frame clones and is missing some. The sample yields some 460,000 clones, roughly nine tenths seen once. Sequencing was carried out using PBMCs or T cells enriched from blood (not recorded which). These receptors came from a woman between 18 and 29 years old who had recovered from COVID-19. Both conserved end residues are part of each CDR3. D genes are given only for firm matches. Part of the rows lack a size; the others show once, few, many or a class for expanded clones.

>NA|TRBV9|TRBJ1-2|NA
CASSSRQTNYGYTF
TGTGCCAGCAGCTCCCGACAGACTAACTATGGCTACACCTTC
>NA|TRBV14|TRBJ1-6|TRBD1
CASSQDWTGVNSPLHF
TGTGCCAGCAGCCAAGACTGGACAGGGGTTAATTCACCCCTCCACTTT
>NA|TRBV11-2|TRBJ2-1|NA
CASSLAWEESYNEQFF
TGTGCCAGCAGCTTAGCGTGGGAGGAATCCTACAATGAGCAGTTCTTC
>NA|TRBV30|TRBJ2-6|NA
CAWSARGGGGGANVLTF
TGTGCCTGGAGTGCCCGAGGAGGAGGAGGAGGGGCCAACGTCCTGACTTTC
>NA|TRBV6-5|TRBJ1-3|NA
CASSYSVGADGNTIYF
TGTGCCAGCAGTTACTCCGTAGGGGCAGACGGAAACACCATATATTTT
>NA|TRBV25-1|TRBJ1-1|NA
CASSAYGATEAFF
TGTGCCAGCAGTGCATATGGGGCGACTGAAGCTTTCTTT
>NA|TRBV2|TRBJ1-5|TRBD1
CASSEGDRVSQPQHF
TGTGCCAGCAGTGAAGGGGACAGGGTGTCCCAGCCCCAGCATTTT
>few|TRBV2|TRBJ1-2|TRBD1
CASSPFQTGYGGYTF
TGTGCCAGCAGTCCTTTTCAGACAGGGTATGGTGGCTACACCTTC
>NA|TRBV10-3|TRBJ1-1|NA
CAISRGTEAFF
TGTGCCATCAGTCGGGGGACTGAAGCTTTCTTT
>NA|TRBV2|TRBJ1-1|NA
CASSEHMNTEAFF
TGTGCCAGCAGTGAACACATGAACACTGAAGCTTTCTTT
>NA|TRBV6-2/TRBV6-3|TRBJ2-7|TRBD2
CASSYSRGGTPFRYEQYF
TGTGCCAGCAGTTACTCCCGGGGGGGGACACCCTTCCGGTACGAGCAGTACTTC
>few|TRBV7-9|TRBJ1-5|NA
CASSPGQGYQPQHF
TGTGCCAGCAGCCCCGGACAAGGTTATCAGCCCCAGCATTTT
>many|TRBV11-2|TRBJ1-4|NA
CASSLDWRTNEKLFF
TGTGCCAGCAGCTTAGATTGGAGAACTAATGAAAAACTGTTTTTT
>NA|TRBV19|TRBJ1-2|TRBD1
CASGDSRNYGYTF
TGTGCCAGTGGGGACAGCCGTAACTATGGCTACACCTTC
>NA|TRBV12-5|TRBJ1-1|NA
CASGLTGYTEAFF
TGTGCTAGTGGTTTAACAGGGTACACTGAAGCTTTCTTT
>NA|TRBV4-1|TRBJ1-1|NA
CASSQDEGRGEAFF
TGCGCCAGCAGCCAAGATGAGGGGAGGGGTGAAGCTTTCTTT
>NA|TRBV18|TRBJ2-3|NA
CASSPPRGEDSTDTQYF
TGTGCCAGCTCACCACCGAGGGGTGAGGACAGTACAGATACGCAGTATTTT
>NA|TRBV19|TRBJ1-1|NA
CASTPTGSHTEAFF
TGTGCCAGTACCCCAACAGGATCCCACACTGAAGCTTTCTTT
>NA|TRBV2|TRBJ2-7|TRBD1
CASRPGQGPYEQYF
TGTGCCAGCAGACCGGGACAGGGACCCTACGAGCAGTACTTC
>NA|TRBV28|TRBJ1-2|TRBD1
CASSLPGGTYAGYTF
TGTGCCAGCAGTTTACCAGGGGGCACGTATGCCGGCTACACCTTC
>NA|TRBV7-3|TRBJ1-2|NA
CASSEVGGKGYTF
TGTGCCAGCTCCGAAGTAGGAGGGAAAGGCTACACCTTC
>NA|TRBV28|TRBJ2-2|NA
CASSLGGPAVGGELFF
TGTGCCAGCAGTTTAGGCGGCCCAGCGGTGGGCGGGGAGCTGTTTTTT
>NA|TRBV19|TRBJ2-5|NA
CASSIGDSQETQYF
TGTGCCAGTAGTATAGGTGACAGCCAAGAGACCCAGTACTTC
>NA|TRBV2|TRBJ1-2|TRBD1
CASSWDSYGYTF
TGTGCCAGCAGTTGGGACAGCTATGGCTACACCTTC
>NA|TRBV6-1|TRBJ2-7|TRBD1
CASSEGRDRSYEQYF
TGTGCCAGCAGTGAAGGTAGGGACAGGTCCTACGAGCAGTACTTC
>NA|TRBV28|TRBJ2-7|TRBD1
CASTGRPGQSLPDAEWEQYF
TGTGCCAGCACGGGACGACCGGGACAGTCGCTACCTGATGCGGAGTGGGAGCAGTACTTC
>NA|TRBV14|TRBJ2-5|TRBD1
CASSNGQGQETQYF
TGTGCCAGCAGCAACGGACAGGGCCAAGAGACCCAGTACTTC
>NA|TRBV4-1|TRBJ2-5|TRBD1
CASSLQQGVRETQYF
TGCGCCAGCAGCCTCCAACAGGGGGTGCGGGAGACCCAGTACTTC
>NA|TRBV6-6|TRBJ1-1|NA
CASSIFMNTEAFF
TGTGCCAGCAGTATCTTTATGAACACTGAAGCTTTCTTT
>NA|TRBV2|TRBJ2-7|TRBD1
CASSRDRVSSYEQYF
TGTGCCAGCTCCCGGGACAGGGTTAGCTCCTACGAGCAGTACTTC
>many|TRBV19|TRBJ1-3|NA
CASRASGSGNTIYF
TGTGCCAGTAGGGCCTCGGGCTCTGGAAACACCATATATTTT
>NA|TRBV3-1/TRBV3-2|TRBJ1-6|TRBD1
CASSLGTGGTPLHF
TGTGCCAGCAGCCTTGGGACAGGGGGGACGCCCCTCCACTTT
>NA|TRBV23-1|TRBJ1-2|NA
CASSQPRDTGYTF
TGCGCCAGCAGTCAACCCAGGGACACTGGCTACACCTTC
>once|TRBV19|TRBJ2-5|NA
CASSRGTGYSGTQYF
TGTGCCAGTAGTAGAGGAACAGGGTACTCGGGGACCCAGTACTTC
>NA|TRBV19|TRBJ2-1|NA
CASIMEAGATNEQFF
TGTGCCAGTATTATGGAGGCGGGGGCGACTAATGAGCAGTTCTTC
>NA|TRBV30|TRBJ1-2|TRBD1
CACTPTGGNGYTF
TGTGCCTGCACCCCGACAGGGGGCAATGGCTACACCTTC
>NA|TRBV30|TRBJ1-1|NA
CAWGDLNTEAFF
TGTGCCTGGGGAGATCTAAACACTGAAGCTTTCTTT
>NA|TRBV19|TRBJ1-4|TRBD1
CASTPGPGGEKLFF
TGTGCCAGTACTCCGGGACCAGGGGGTGAAAAACTGTTTTTT
>NA|TRBV6-5|TRBJ2-7|NA
CASSPRQRTSYEQYF
TGTGCCAGCAGTCCACGACAGCGTACCTCCTACGAGCAGTACTTC
>NA|TRBV19|TRBJ1-1|NA
CASSISVVNTEAFF
TGTGCCAGTAGTATCAGCGTGGTGAACACTGAAGCTTTCTTT
>NA|TRBV7-2|TRBJ1-1|TRBD1
CASSPQGEGSTEAFF
TGTGCCAGCAGCCCACAGGGGGAAGGGAGCACTGAAGCTTTCTTT
>NA|TRBV5-6|TRBJ2-7|NA
CASSFSGVEQYF
TGTGCCAGCAGCTTTTCCGGGGTCGAGCAGTACTTC
>NA|TRBV5-8|TRBJ1-5|TRBD1
CASSGRQGMAQPQHF
TGTGCCAGCAGCGGAAGACAGGGAATGGCTCAGCCCCAGCATTTT
>NA|TRBV6-2/TRBV6-3|TRBJ1-1|TRBD1
CASSPDRGWEAFF
TGTGCCAGCAGCCCGGACAGGGGTTGGGAAGCTTTCTTT
>NA|TRBV10-1|TRBJ2-1|TRBD1
CASYLGQQYNEQFF
TGCGCCAGCTACCTGGGACAGCAGTACAATGAGCAGTTCTTC
>NA|TRBV5-6|TRBJ1-6|NA
CASSFFDINNSPLHF
TGTGCCAGCAGCTTCTTTGACATAAACAATTCACCCCTCCACTTT
>NA|TRBV28|TRBJ1-6|TRBD1
CASSISAPTTNRGRDSPLHF
TGTGCCAGCAGTATCTCCGCCCCGACCACAAACAGGGGCCGAGACTCGCCCCTCCACTTT
>few|TRBV3-1/TRBV3-2|TRBJ1-4|NA
CASSAGNKLFF
TGTGCCAGCAGTGCCGGGAATAAACTGTTTTTT
>NA|TRBV28|TRBJ1-2|NA
CASSLWGPDGYTF
TGTGCCAGCAGTTTATGGGGCCCTGACGGCTACACCTTC
>NA|TRBV5-1|TRBJ1-1|NA
CASSPSVGVEAFF
TGCGCCAGCAGCCCTTCGGTCGGTGTTGAAGCTTTCTTT